The TCR beta chain under discussion was sequenced for a study of CD8 T cells in ankylosing spondylitis. Looked up from germline, CDR1 is KGHDR and CDR2 is SFDVKD. V lost 5 bases and J lost 9, with 19 bases in between. The CDR3 has 15 amino acids. Quantitative 5'-RACE with molecular barcodes produced the TCR beta libraries. TCRdb re-derived calls from the 5' RACE reads in MiXCR, one entry per CDR3 protein. The sample records under 200,000 distinct CDR3 sequences, 9.8% being singletons. The clonotype was recovered from a female donor with ankylosing spondylitis or in good health (not recorded which). The sequenced material came from blood, either unsorted or a sorted T cell fraction (not recorded which). The rearrangement joins TRBV24-1 to TRBJ2-1; a weak D match, TRBD2 (5 bases). CDR3 DNA: TGTGCCACCAGTGCGGGGATGGGTAGCGTGGGTGAGCAGTTCTTC. Amino acids: CATSAGMGSVGEQFF.